This TCR beta chain was recovered during a study of shared clonotypes between healthy human individuals. The CDR3 extends over 14 amino acids. Germline V gene lookup returns CDR1 MDHEN and CDR2 SYDVKM. With 3 bases removed from V and 2 bases from J, the gap between germline ends came to 11 bases. Naive CD8 populations comprised CD45RO-negative cells positively selected for CCR7, excluding terminally differentiated effector memory CD45RA+ cells. TCRdb keeps only in-frame clones here, not all; method: immunoSEQ multiplex PCR. This table holds some 600,000 clones, roughly 96% found once. The specimen was naive CD8+ T cells sorted from blood. The receptor's source is a woman under 40 in good health. V usage is TRBV28 and J usage is TRBJ2-7; D remains unclear. The CDR3 reads CASSFQGPTYEQYF. The CDR3 DNA is TGTGCCAGCAGTTTTCAAGGTCCTACCTACGAGCAGTACTTC.